The following is a TCR beta chain sequence with its context. The antigen is undetermined. The data belong to a study of cytomegalovirus exposure and HLA in healthy donors. The study, taken as a whole, reports: The productive fraction for most TCR beta V segments was about 90% or about 30% in an earlier analysis. Presence/absence analyses took donor sequencing depth as roughly uniform. At a 0.05 false discovery rate, a later analysis found some 18,000 TCR beta sequences to be associated with HLA alleles.

This PCR relied on a set of 60 Vbeta primers and 13 Jbeta primers. Only in-frame clones appear in the TCRdb table, and some are missing; sequencing was by immunoSEQ multiplex PCR. The sample lists 160,000 or so clones, about 77% seen once, with 1.3% in the top ten. All donors participated as healthy donors of bone marrow. The CDR3 totals 15 residues. Trimming shortened V by 0 bases and J by 7 bases, and 13 bases separated the two germline ends. Looked up from germline, CDR1 is SGHTA and CDR2 is FQGTGA. V gene TRBV7-3 combines with J gene TRBJ2-1; D perhaps matches TRBD2 (6 bases). The clonotype originates from a woman between 45 and 65 years old in good health and CMV-seronegative. Sample: PBMCs. CDR3 amino acids: CASSLTRTIGNEQFF. CDR3 DNA: TGTGCCAGCAGCTTAACGCGGACTATTGGAAATGAGCAGTTCTTC. The full variable domain, with the rest looked up from reference TRBV7-3 and TRBJ2-1, is GAGVSQTPSNKVTEKGKYVELRCDPISGHTALYWYRQSLGQGPEFLIYFQGTGAADDSGLPNDRFFAVRPEGSVSTLKIQRTERGDSAVYLCASSLTRTIGNEQFFGPGTRLTVL.